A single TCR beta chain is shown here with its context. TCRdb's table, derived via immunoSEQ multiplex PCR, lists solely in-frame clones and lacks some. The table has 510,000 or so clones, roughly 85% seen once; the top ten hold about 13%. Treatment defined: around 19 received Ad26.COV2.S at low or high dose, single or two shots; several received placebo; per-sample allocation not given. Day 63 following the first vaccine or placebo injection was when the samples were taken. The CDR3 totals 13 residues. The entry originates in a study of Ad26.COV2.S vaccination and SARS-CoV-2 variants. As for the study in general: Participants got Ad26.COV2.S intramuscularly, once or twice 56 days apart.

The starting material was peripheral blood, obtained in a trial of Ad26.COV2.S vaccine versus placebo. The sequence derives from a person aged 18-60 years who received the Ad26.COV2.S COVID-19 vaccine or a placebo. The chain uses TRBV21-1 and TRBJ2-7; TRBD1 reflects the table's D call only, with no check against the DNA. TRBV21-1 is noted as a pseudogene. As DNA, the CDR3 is TGTGCCAGCAGCTTGACAGGGGCCGGCTTGAAAGCCTTC. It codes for CASSLTGAGLKAF.